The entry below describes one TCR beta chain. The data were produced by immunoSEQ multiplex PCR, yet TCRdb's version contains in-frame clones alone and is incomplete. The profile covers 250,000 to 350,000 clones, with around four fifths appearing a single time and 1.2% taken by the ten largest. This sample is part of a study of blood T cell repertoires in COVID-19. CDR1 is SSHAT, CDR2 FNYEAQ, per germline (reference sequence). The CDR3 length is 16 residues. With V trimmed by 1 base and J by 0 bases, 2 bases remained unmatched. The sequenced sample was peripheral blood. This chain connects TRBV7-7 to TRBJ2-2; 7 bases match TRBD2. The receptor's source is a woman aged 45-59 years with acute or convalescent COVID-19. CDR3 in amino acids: CASSLGLAANTGELFF. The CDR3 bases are TGTGCCAGCAGCTTAGGCCTAGCGGCGAACACCGGGGAGCTGTTTTTT.